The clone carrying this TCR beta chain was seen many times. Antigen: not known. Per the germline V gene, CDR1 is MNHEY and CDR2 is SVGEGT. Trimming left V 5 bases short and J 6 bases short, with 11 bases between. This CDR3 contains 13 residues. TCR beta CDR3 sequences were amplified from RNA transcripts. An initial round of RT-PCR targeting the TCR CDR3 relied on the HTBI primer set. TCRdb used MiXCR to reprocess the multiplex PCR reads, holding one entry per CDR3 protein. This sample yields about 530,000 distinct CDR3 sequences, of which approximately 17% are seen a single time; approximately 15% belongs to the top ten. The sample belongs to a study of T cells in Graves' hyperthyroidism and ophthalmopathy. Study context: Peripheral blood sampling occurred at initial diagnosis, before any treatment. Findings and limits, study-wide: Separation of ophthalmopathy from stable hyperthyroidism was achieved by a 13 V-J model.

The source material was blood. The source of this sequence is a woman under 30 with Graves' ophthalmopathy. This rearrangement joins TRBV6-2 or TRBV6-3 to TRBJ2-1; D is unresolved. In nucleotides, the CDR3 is TGTGCCAGCAGTCTCCGGGCCTCCAATGAGCAGTTCTTC. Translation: CASSLRASNEQFF.